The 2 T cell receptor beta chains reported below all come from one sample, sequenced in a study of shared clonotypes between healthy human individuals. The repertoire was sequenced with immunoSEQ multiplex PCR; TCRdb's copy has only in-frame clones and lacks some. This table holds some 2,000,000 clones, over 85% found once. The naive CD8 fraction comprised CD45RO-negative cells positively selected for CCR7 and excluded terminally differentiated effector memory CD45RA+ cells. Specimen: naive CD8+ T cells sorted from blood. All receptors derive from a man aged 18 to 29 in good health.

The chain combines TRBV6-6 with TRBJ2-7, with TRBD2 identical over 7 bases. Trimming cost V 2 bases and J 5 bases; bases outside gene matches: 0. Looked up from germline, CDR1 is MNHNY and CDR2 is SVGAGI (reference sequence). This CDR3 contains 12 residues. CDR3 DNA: TGTGCCAGCAGTTACACTAGCGACGAGCAGTACTTC. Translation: CASSYTSDEQYF.

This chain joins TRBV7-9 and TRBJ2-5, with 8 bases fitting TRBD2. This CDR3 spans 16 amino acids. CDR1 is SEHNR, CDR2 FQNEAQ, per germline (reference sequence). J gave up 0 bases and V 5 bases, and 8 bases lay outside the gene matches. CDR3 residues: CASSPPGGQYQETQYF. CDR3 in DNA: TGTGCCAGCAGCCCCCCGGGGGGGCAGTACCAAGAGACCCAGTACTTC.